This paragraph reports one T cell receptor beta chain. Seattle patients were enrolled while actively infected and followed longitudinally. The repertoire was sequenced with immunoSEQ multiplex PCR; TCRdb's copy has only in-frame clones and lacks some. The table includes about 310,000 clones, 90% detected once. The entry originates in a study of blood T cell repertoires in COVID-19. For the study at large: Researchers got acute and convalescent COVID-19 samples from the United States, Italy and Spain.

CDR3 length: 17 amino acids. Trimming stripped 3 bases from V and 7 bases from J, with 20 bases between. Per germline, CDR1 SGDLS and CDR2 YYNGEE. The sequence came from a middle-aged woman with COVID-19, enrolled during active disease. The rearrangement links TRBV9 to TRBJ1-6; D is ambiguous. Sequencing input: peripheral blood. The CDR3 is CASSAQPTRATNSPLHF. The CDR3 DNA is TGTGCCAGCAGCGCCCAACCGACTAGGGCCACCAATTCACCCCTCCACTTT.